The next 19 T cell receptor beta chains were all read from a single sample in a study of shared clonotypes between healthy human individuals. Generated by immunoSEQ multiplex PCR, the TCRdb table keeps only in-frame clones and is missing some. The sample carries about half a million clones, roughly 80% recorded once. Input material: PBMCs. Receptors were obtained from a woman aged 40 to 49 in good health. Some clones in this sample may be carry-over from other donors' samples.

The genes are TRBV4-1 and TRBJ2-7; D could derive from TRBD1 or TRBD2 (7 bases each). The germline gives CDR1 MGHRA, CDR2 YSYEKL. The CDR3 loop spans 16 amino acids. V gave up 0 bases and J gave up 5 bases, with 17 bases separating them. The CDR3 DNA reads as TGCGCCAGCAGCCAAGAGGAGGCCAGGGGGGGGGACGAGCAGTACTTC. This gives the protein CASSQEEARGGDEQYF.

In DNA form, the CDR3 reads TGTGCCAGCAGCTGGGGACTACCCTACGAGCAGTACTTC. Residues: CASSWGLPYEQYF. The gene calls are TRBV7-8 and TRBJ2-7, with 7 bases identical to TRBD2. This CDR3 has 13 amino acids. CDR1 SGHVS and CDR2 FQNEAQ come from the germline V gene. The junction had 2 bases not matched to a gene; V was cut back by 4 bases and J by 2 bases.

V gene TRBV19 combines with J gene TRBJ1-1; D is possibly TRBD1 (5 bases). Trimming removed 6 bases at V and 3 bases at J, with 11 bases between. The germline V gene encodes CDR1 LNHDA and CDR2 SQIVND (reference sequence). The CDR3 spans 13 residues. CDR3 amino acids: CASRTTEDTEAFF. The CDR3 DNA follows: TGTGCCAGTAGGACGACAGAGGACACTGAAGCTTTCTTT.

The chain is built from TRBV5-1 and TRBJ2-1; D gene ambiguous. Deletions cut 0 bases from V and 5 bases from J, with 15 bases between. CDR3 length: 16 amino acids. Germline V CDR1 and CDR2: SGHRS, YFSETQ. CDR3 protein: CASSLVVSFLDNEQFF. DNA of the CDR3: TGCGCCAGCAGCTTGGTGGTCAGCTTTTTGGACAATGAGCAGTTCTTC.

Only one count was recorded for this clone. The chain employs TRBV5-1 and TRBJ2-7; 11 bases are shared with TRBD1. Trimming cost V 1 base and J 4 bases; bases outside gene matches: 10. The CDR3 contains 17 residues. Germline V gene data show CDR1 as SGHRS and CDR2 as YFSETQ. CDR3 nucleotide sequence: TGCGCCAGCAGCTTGTTCCCCGGGACAGGGGGTTCGTACGAGCAGTACTTC. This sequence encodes CASSLFPGTGGSYEQYF. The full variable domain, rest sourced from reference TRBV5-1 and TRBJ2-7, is KAGVTQTPRYLIKTRGQQVTLSCSPISGHRSVSWYQQTPGQGLQFLFEYFSETQRNKGNFPGRFSGRQFSNSRSEMNVSTLELGDSALYLCASSLFPGTGGSYEQYFGPGTRLTVT.

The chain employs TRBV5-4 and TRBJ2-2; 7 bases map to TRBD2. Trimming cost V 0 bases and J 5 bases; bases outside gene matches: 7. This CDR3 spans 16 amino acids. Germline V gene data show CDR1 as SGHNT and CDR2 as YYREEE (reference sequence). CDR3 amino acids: CASSLGAGVATGELFF. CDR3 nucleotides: TGTGCCAGCAGCTTGGGGGCGGGAGTTGCAACCGGGGAGCTGTTTTTT.

CDR3 DNA: TGTGCCAGCAGCCCAGGCGACAGGGACGCCGGGGAGCTGTTTTTT. Translation: CASSPGDRDAGELFF. V is TRBV7-3 and J is TRBJ2-2; 7 bases match TRBD1. In germline, CDR1 is SGHTA, CDR2 FQGTGA. V lost 5 bases to trimming and J lost 6 bases; unmatched junction nucleotides: 9. The CDR3 has 15 residues.

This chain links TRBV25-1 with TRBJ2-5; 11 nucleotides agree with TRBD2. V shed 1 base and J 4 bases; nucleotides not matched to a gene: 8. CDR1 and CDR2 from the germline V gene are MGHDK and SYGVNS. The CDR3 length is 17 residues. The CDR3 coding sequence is TGTGCCAGCAGTGAATTATCCCCTAGCGGGAGGACAGAGACCCAGTACTTC. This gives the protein CASSELSPSGRTETQYF.

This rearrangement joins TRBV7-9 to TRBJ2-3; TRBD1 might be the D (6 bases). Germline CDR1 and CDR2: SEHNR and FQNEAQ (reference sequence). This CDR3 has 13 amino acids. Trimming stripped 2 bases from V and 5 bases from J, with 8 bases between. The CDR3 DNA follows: TGTGCCAGCAGCTTACAAGGGGGAGATACGCAGTATTTT. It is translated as CASSLQGGDTQYF.

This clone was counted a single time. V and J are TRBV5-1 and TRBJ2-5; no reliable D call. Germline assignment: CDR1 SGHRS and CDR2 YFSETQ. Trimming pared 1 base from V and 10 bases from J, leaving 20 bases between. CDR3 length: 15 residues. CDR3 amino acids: CASSLFSVKHEDQYF. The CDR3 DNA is TGCGCCAGCAGCTTGTTTAGTGTCAAGCATGAGGACCAGTACTTC.

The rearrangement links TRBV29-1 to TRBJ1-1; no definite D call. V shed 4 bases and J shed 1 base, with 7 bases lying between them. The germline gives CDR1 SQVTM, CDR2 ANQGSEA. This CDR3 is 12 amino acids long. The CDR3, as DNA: TGCAGCGTTGCTCAGTCGAACACTGAAGCTTTCTTT. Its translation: CSVAQSNTEAFF.

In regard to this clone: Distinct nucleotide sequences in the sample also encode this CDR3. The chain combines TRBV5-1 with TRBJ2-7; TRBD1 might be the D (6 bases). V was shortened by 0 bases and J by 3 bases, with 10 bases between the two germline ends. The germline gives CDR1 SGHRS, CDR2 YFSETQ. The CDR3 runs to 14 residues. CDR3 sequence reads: CASSLEGQIYEQYF. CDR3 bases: TGCGCCAGCAGCTTGGAAGGACAGATCTACGAGCAGTACTTC.

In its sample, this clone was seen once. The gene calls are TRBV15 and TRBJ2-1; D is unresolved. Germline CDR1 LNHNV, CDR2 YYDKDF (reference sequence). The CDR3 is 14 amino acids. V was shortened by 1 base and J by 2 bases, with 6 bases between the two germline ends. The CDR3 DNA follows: TGTGCCACCAGCAGAGGACTGGCCTACAATGAGCAGTTCTTC. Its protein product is CATSRGLAYNEQFF. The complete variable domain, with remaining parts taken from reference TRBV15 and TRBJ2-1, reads DAMVIQNPRYQVTQFGKPVTLSCSQTLNHNVMYWYQQKSSQAPKLLFHYYDKDFNNEADTPDNFQSRRPNTSFCFLDIRSPGLGDTAMYLCATSRGLAYNEQFFGPGTRLTVL.

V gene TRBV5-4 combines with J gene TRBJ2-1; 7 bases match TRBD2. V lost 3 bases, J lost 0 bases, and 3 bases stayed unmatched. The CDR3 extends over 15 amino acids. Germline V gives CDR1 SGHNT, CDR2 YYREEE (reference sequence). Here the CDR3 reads CASSWGTNSYNEQFF. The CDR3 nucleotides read TGTGCCAGCAGCTGGGGGACTAACTCCTACAATGAGCAGTTCTTC.

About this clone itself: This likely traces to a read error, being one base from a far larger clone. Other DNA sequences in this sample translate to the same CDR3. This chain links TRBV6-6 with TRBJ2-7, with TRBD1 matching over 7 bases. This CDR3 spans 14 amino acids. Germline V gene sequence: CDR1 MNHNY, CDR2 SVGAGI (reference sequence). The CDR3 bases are TGTGCAAGCAGGTCCGGGACAGTCCTCTACGAGCAGTACTTC. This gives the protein CASRSGTVLYEQYF.

CDR3 region: CASSVGTSGSYTGELFF. Here the CDR3 DNA reads TGTGCCAGCAGCGTCGGGACTAGCGGGAGTTACACCGGGGAGCTGTTTTTT. The chain couples TRBV9 to TRBJ2-2, with 14 positions matching TRBD2. This CDR3 spans 17 amino acids. The germline V gene encodes CDR1 SGDLS and CDR2 YYNGEE. After removal of 2 bases from V and 3 bases from J, the junction contained 3 bases not matched to a gene.

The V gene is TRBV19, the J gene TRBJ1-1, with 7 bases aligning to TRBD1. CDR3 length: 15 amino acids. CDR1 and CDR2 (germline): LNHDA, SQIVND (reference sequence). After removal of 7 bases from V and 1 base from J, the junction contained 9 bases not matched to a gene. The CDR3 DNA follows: TGTGCCAGTACTCTGGGTAGACAGGGGAACACTGAAGCTTTCTTT. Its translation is CASTLGRQGNTEAFF.

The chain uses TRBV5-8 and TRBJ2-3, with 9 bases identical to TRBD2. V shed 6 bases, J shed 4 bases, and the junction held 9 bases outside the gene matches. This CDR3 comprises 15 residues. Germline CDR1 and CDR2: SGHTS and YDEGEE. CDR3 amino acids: CASNKGLAGSDTQYF. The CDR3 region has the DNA TGTGCCAGCAACAAGGGGCTAGCGGGATCAGATACGCAGTATTTT.

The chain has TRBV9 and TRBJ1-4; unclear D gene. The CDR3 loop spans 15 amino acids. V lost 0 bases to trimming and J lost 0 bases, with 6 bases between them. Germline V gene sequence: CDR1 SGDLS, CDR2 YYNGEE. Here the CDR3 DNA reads TGTGCCAGCAGCGTAGGGGTTACAACTAATGAAAAACTGTTTTTT. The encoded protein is CASSVGVTTNEKLFF.